Described below is a single T cell receptor (beta chain) sequence and its context. The antigen is undetermined. The record originates from a study of CD8 T cell repertoires and HIV-1 epitope variants. The protocol was immunoSEQ multiplex PCR, while the TCRdb copy is restricted to in-frame clones and leaves out a portion. The repertoire holds under 5,500 clones, with 55% to 70% as singletons. Looked up from germline, CDR1 is SGHRS and CDR2 is YFSETQ. V lost 0 bases, J lost 1 base, and 13 bases lay in between. The CDR3 extends over 16 amino acids. This clonotype was obtained from a male donor with HIV. The genes are TRBV5-1 and TRBJ1-1; the D is unclear. The sequenced sample was cultured CD8+ T cells derived from PBMCs. CDR3 residues: CASSLAFSGSNTEAFF. The CDR3 DNA sequence: TGCGCCAGCAGCTTGGCCTTCTCTGGGTCGAACACTGAAGCTTTCTTT.